This TCR beta chain appears in the sequencing data of a study of post-analysis software for immune sequencing data. Overall study context: Relapsing-remitting, secondary progressive and progressive-relapsing courses of multiple sclerosis were included. Study-wide results and limits: The five TRBV segments detected at higher frequency in patients than in controls included TRBV5-6, TRBV5-1 and TRBV20-1.

A word on this clonotype: What it binds is not known.

Germline lookup yields CDR1 SEHNR and CDR2 FQNEAQ (reference sequence). This CDR3 region has 13 residues. V lost 7 bases, J lost 2 bases, and 9 bases lay in between. Researchers reported that TCR beta cDNA libraries carried unique molecular identifiers. MiXCR, run by TCRdb on the PCR reads, gives a single entry per CDR3 protein. The sample has hundreds of thousands of distinct CDR3 sequences; over 45% are singletons. Sequencing used blood. The V and J genes are TRBV7-9 and TRBJ2-1; no clear D. This sequence originates from a girl aged 2 to 10 with multiple sclerosis. The CDR3 loop is CASTLDPYNEQFF. The CDR3 DNA follows: TGTGCCAGCACCCTAGACCCCTACAATGAGCAGTTCTTC.